A selection of T cell receptor beta chains follows, all from one sample in a study of shared clonotypes between healthy human individuals. The repertoire was sequenced with immunoSEQ multiplex PCR; TCRdb's copy has only in-frame clones and lacks some. The sample lists about 2 million clones, about 94% occurring once. Source material: naive CD8+ T cells sorted from blood. The receptors were sampled from a man younger than 30 in good health. CDR3s include the opening cysteine and the closing phenylalanine or tryptophan. A D gene is named only where the DNA matches it firmly. For some rows the clone size is stated as once, few or many, or as a class when expanded; others skip it.

j_call clone_size v_call d_call cdr3_nt cdr3_aa
TRBJ2-7 NA TRBV28 NA TGTGCCAGCAGTGGCGTGAGCTCCTACGAGCAGTACTTC CASSGVSSYEQYF
TRBJ1-6 NA TRBV4-1 NA TGCGCCAGCAGCCAAGCTCCTACGGGCCCCGGGTCGAGGAATTCACCCCTCCACTTT CASSQAPTGPGSRNSPLHF
TRBJ2-2 NA TRBV27 TRBD2 TGTGCCAGCAGTTATGGGACTAGCGGGACCGGGGAGCTGTTTTTT CASSYGTSGTGELFF
TRBJ1-1 NA TRBV5-4 TRBD1 TGTGCCAGCAGCCCACAGGGGGGGGACACTGAAGCTTTCTTT CASSPQGGDTEAFF
TRBJ1-1 NA TRBV6-6 NA TGTGCCAGCAGTCCTAATCTGGGCGACACTGAAGCTTTCTTT CASSPNLGDTEAFF
TRBJ2-3 NA TRBV7-2 TRBD2 TGTGCCAGCAGCTTAGCGCGGACTAGCGTAGATACGCAGTATTTT CASSLARTSVDTQYF
TRBJ2-1 NA TRBV7-9 TRBD1 TGTGCCAGCAGCTTAGGTCCCGGACAGGTCTACAATGAGCAGTTCTTC CASSLGPGQVYNEQFF
TRBJ2-2 NA TRBV4-2 NA TGTGCCAGCAGCCAAGATCTATACGCGGACACCGGGGAGCTGTTTTTT CASSQDLYADTGELFF
TRBJ2-7 NA TRBV7-6 NA TGTGCCAGCAGCTTAGGTGAGGGGCCCCACGAGCAGTACTTC CASSLGEGPHEQYF
TRBJ2-2 NA TRBV27 NA TGTGCCAGCAGTTTATCTAGGGCTAGCGTGAACACCGGGGAGCTGTTTTTT CASSLSRASVNTGELFF
TRBJ2-7 NA TRBV13 NA TGTGCCAGCAGCTTAGGAGGGGGAGCCCTTTCCTACGAGCAGTACTTC CASSLGGGALSYEQYF
TRBJ2-3 NA TRBV21-1 NA TGTGCCAGCAGCAAAGCTCCTACGACAGGGAGCACAGATACGCAGTATTTT CASSKAPTTGSTDTQYF
TRBJ2-1 NA TRBV5-4 TRBD1 TGTGCCAGCAGCACCCCCCCCGGGACAGAGAATTACAATGAGCAGTTCTTC CASSTPPGTENYNEQFF
TRBJ1-5 NA TRBV19 TRBD1 TGTGCCAGTAGTCTTGGGACAGGAATTCAGCCCCAGCATTTT CASSLGTGIQPQHF
TRBJ2-5 NA TRBV29-1 NA TGCAGCGTTGAGAAGGGAGTTTGGGAGACCCAATACTTC CSVEKGVWETQYF
TRBJ1-2 NA TRBV5-4 NA TGTGCCAGCAGCTTCAAGAGGGGAGGATATGGCTACACCTTC CASSFKRGGYGYTF
TRBJ1-5 NA TRBV27 TRBD1 TGTGCCAGCAGTATACAGGGGGCTCAACAGCCCCAGCATTTT CASSIQGAQQPQHF
TRBJ2-5 NA TRBV27 NA TGTGCCAGCAGGGAGAGAGACAACCAAGAGACCCAGTACTTC CASRERDNQETQYF
TRBJ1-5 NA TRBV7-9 NA TGTGCCAGCAGCCCCACCGGCAAGGACAGCAATCAGCCCCAGCATTTT CASSPTGKDSNQPQHF
TRBJ1-1 few TRBV6-5 NA TGTGCCAGCAGTTACTCGGGGGGTACTGAAGCTTTCTTT CASSYSGGTEAFF
TRBJ2-5 NA TRBV7-3 NA TGTGCCAGCAGCTTAAGCAACCAAGAGACCCAGTACTTC CASSLSNQETQYF
TRBJ2-7 few TRBV5-1 NA TGCGCCAGCAGCTTGGATGGCAGTAGCTACGAGCAGTACTTC CASSLDGSSYEQYF
TRBJ2-7 once TRBV28 TRBD1 TGTGCCAGCAGCCCACCCACAGGGGCCTACGAGCAGTACTTC CASSPPTGAYEQYF
TRBJ2-1 NA TRBV6-1 NA TGTGCCAGCAGTGACCCGGTTGGGGGAATCGACAATGAGCAGTTCTTC CASSDPVGGIDNEQFF
TRBJ2-1 NA TRBV2 NA TGTGCCAGCAGTCCGGGGGTTGCGAATGAGCAGTTCTTC CASSPGVANEQFF
TRBJ2-7 NA TRBV28 NA TGTGCCAGCAGTTCCCAACAGGGTGAAGAGCAGTACTTC CASSSQQGEEQYF
TRBJ2-7 once TRBV6-5 NA TGTGCCAGCAGCCCTACCGCGGGTCCCGCCTACGAGCAGTACTTC CASSPTAGPAYEQYF
TRBJ2-7 once TRBV25-1 TRBD2 TGTGCCAGCAGGTCGGCGGGGGGGTACTCCTACGAGCAGTACTTC CASRSAGGYSYEQYF
TRBJ1-1 once TRBV11-2 NA TGTGCCAGCAGCCAGATGCCCCCTGAAGCTTTCTTT CASSQMPPEAFF
TRBJ2-3 NA TRBV2 NA TGTGCCAGCAGTGAAGACCCGGGAGGCACAGATACGCAGTATTTT CASSEDPGGTDTQYF
TRBJ2-1 NA TRBV4-1 NA TGCGCCAGCAGCCAAGAGGGCTCGTACAATGAGCAGTTCTTC CASSQEGSYNEQFF
TRBJ1-2 NA TRBV30 NA TGTGCCTGGAGTTGGCAGAACTATGGCTACACCTTC CAWSWQNYGYTF
TRBJ2-5 NA TRBV6-6 TRBD1 TGTGCCAGCATTGACAGGGACCAAGAGACCCAGTACTTC CASIDRDQETQYF
TRBJ2-1 NA TRBV7-2 TRBD2 TGTGCCAGCAGCTTAGATACGGGAGGACCTTACAATGAGCAGTTCTTC CASSLDTGGPYNEQFF
TRBJ2-5 NA TRBV4-2 TRBD2 TGTGCCAGCAGCCCCCGTTACCCTAGCGGGTACCAAGAGACCCAGTACTTC CASSPRYPSGYQETQYF
TRBJ2-7 NA TRBV4-2 TRBD2 TGTGCCAGCAGCTGGGGACTAGCCGAAAGCTCCTACGAGCAGTACTTC CASSWGLAESSYEQYF
TRBJ2-2 NA TRBV5-6 TRBD1 TGTGCCAGCAGCTTGTGGCAGGGGGCTGGAACCGGGGAGCTGTTTTTT CASSLWQGAGTGELFF
TRBJ2-7 NA TRBV10-2 NA TGCGCCAGCAGGGACGGGGGTATGAACTACGAGCAGTACTTC CASRDGGMNYEQYF
TRBJ2-5 NA TRBV9 NA TGTGCCAGCAGCGGACCCCATAAAGAGACCCAGTACTTC CASSGPHKETQYF
TRBJ2-5 NA TRBV7-9 NA TGTGCCAGCAGCCTACGGGATTTACAAGAGACCCAGTACTTC CASSLRDLQETQYF
TRBJ1-4 NA TRBV7-6 NA TGTGCCAGCAGCTTGGGGTCTAATGAAAAACTGTTTTTT CASSLGSNEKLFF
TRBJ2-7 NA TRBV6-6 TRBD1 TGTGCCAGCTCCGGGGACAGGGGGCCAGGGGAGCAGTACTTC CASSGDRGPGEQYF
TRBJ1-1 NA TRBV6-1 NA TGTGCCAGCAGTGAATGGCCGGGAATGTACACTGAAGCTTTCTTT CASSEWPGMYTEAFF
TRBJ2-6 NA TRBV6-5 NA TGTGCCAGCAGGGGCAGCGAGGGTAACGTCCTGACTTTC CASRGSEGNVLTF
TRBJ1-4 NA TRBV7-9 NA TGTGCCAGCAGCTTAGACAGCGTGGAAGAAAAACTGTTTTTT CASSLDSVEEKLFF
TRBJ1-6 NA TRBV30 NA TGTGCCTGGCTCGCAGGGTCGAATTCACCCCTCCACTTT CAWLAGSNSPLHF
TRBJ2-7 once TRBV27 NA TGTGCCAGCAGTTTATTAGGGGGGCAAACCTACGAGCAGTACTTC CASSLLGGQTYEQYF
TRBJ2-3 NA TRBV29-1 NA TGCAGCGTTGAAGAAGGCGAGGGAACGCAGTATTTT CSVEEGEGTQYF
TRBJ1-5 NA TRBV4-3 NA TGCGCCAGCAGCCAAGATCTAGATGATAATCAGCCCCAGCATTTT CASSQDLDDNQPQHF
TRBJ1-1 NA TRBV7-9 NA TGTGCCAGCAGCTTAGCGCTCGCAGTGAACACTGAAGCTTTCTTT CASSLALAVNTEAFF
TRBJ1-4 once TRBV29-1 NA TGCAGCGTAGACGCCGGAAGTTCTAATGAAAAACTGTTTTTT CSVDAGSSNEKLFF
TRBJ2-1 NA TRBV27 TRBD1 TGTGCCAGCAGACCTACAGGGGGTTTCAATGAGCAGTTCTTC CASRPTGGFNEQFF
TRBJ1-2 NA TRBV5-1 NA TGCGCCAGCAGCTTGGACAGGGATGGCTACACCTTC CASSLDRDGYTF